Below, one T cell receptor beta chain is given with its context. The antigen is not known. All participating donors were Caucasian adults from Nashville, Tennessee. CD45RA-negative memory and CD45RA+ naive subsets were split from the CD4+ cells. These data originate in a study of shared clonotypes between healthy human individuals. Study-level findings and limits: Clonotypes not shared had lower generation probabilities than those common to all four donors.

CDR1 is SGDLS, CDR2 YYNGEE, per germline. CDR3 length: 15 residues. V dropped 0 bases and J dropped 7 bases, with 13 bases sitting between them. Here immunoSEQ multiplex PCR was the method, and the copy in TCRdb shows in-frame clones only, minus some. Altogether millions of clones are present, 90% to 95% being singletons, with the ten largest covering approximately 0.13%. The TCR was taken from a man aged 18 to 30 in good health. The rearrangement uses TRBV9 and TRBJ1-4, with D unclear. The sequenced sample was naive CD4+ T cells sorted from blood. Noted subset: CD45RA+ positively selected. The CDR3 spells CASSVGGSTVEKLFF. The CDR3 nucleotides are TGTGCCAGCAGCGTAGGAGGCAGCACCGTTGAAAAACTGTTTTTT.